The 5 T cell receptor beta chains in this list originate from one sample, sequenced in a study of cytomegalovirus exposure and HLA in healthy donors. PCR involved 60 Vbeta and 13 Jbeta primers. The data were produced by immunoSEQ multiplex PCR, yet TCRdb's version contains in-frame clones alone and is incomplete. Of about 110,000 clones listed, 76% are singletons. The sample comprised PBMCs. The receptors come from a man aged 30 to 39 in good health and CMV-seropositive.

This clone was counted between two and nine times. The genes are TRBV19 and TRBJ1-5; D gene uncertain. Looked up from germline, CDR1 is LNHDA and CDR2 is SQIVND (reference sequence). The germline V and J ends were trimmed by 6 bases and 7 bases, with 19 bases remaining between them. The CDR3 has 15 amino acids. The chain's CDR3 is CASRTSLQPNQPQHF. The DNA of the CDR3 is TGTGCCAGTAGGACCTCCCTACAGCCTAACCAGCCCCAGCATTTT.

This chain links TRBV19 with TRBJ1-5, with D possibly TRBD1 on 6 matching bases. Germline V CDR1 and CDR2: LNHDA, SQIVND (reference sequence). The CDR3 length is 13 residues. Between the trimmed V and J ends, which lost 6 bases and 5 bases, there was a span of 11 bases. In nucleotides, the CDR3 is TGTGCCAGTAGATCTCAGGGGCATCAGCCCCAGCATTTT. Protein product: CASRSQGHQPQHF.

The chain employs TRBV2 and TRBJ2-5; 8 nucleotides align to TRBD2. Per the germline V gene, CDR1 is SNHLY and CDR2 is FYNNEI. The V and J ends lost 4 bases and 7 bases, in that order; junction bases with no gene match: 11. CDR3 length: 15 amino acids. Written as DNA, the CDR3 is TGTGCCAGCAGTGTAACAGCGGGGGCGGTCGGGACCCAGTACTTC. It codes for CASSVTAGAVGTQYF.

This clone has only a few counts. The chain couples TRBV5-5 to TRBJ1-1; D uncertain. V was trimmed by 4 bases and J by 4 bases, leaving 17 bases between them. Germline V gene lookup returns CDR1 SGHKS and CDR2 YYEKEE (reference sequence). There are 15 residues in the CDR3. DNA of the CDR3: TGTGCCAGCAGCCCCGACCCAGGTCGGGGCACTGAAGCTTTCTTT. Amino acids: CASSPDPGRGTEAFF.

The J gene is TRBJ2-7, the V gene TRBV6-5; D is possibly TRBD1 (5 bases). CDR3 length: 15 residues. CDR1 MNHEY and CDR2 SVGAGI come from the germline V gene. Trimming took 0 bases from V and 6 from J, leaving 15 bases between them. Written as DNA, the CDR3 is TGTGCCAGCAGTTACTCAGGGGTCCCCTATGGCGAGCAGTACTTC. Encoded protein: CASSYSGVPYGEQYF.